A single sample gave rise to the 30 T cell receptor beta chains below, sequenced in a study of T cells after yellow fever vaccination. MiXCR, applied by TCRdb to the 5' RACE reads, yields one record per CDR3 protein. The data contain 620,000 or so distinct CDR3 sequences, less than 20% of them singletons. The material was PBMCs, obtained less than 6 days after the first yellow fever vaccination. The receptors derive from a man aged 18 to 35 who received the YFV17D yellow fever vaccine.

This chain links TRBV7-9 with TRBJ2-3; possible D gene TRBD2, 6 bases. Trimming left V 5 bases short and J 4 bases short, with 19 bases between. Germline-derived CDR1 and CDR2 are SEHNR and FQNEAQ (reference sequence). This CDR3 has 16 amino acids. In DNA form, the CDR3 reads TGTGCCAGCAGCCAAGATATAGGACGGAGGGCAGATACGCAGTATTTT. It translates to CASSQDIGRRADTQYF.

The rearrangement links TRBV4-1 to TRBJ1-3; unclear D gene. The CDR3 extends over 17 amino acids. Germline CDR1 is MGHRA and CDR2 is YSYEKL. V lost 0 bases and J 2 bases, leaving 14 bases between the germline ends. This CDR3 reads CASSQDGGRPAGNTIYF. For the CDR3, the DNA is TGCGCCAGCAGCCAAGACGGAGGTAGGCCTGCTGGAAACACCATATATTTT.

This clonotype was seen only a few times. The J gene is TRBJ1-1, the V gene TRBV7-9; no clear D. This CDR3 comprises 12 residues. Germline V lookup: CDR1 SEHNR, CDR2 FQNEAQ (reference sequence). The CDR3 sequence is CARGEPNTEAFF. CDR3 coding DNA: TGTGCAAGAGGTGAACCGAACACTGAAGCTTTCTTT. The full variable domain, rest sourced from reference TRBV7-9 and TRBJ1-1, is DTGVSQNPRHKITKRGQNVTFRCDPISEHNRLYWYRQTLGQGPEFLTYFQNEAQLEKSRLLSDRFSAERPKGSFSTLEIQRTEQGDSAMYLCARGEPNTEAFFGQGTRLTVV.

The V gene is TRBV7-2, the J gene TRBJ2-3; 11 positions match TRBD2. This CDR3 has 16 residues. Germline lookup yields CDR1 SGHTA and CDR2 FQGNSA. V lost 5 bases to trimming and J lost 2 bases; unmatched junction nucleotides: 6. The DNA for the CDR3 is TGTGCCAGCAGCCCGTTAGCGGGGGGGGTCACAGATACGCAGTATTTT. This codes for CASSPLAGGVTDTQYF. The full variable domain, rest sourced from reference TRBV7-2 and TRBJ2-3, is GAGVSQSPSNKVTEKGKDVELRCDPISGHTALYWYRQSLGQGLEFLIYFQGNSAPDKSGLPSDRFSAERTGGSVSTLTIQRTQQEDSAVYLCASSPLAGGVTDTQYFGPGTRLTVL.

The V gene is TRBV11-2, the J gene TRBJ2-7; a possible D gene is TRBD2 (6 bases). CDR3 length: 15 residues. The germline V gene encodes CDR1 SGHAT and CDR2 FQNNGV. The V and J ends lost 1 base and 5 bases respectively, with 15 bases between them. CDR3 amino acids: CASSLGLLSGDEQYV. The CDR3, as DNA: TGTGCCAGCAGCTTAGGACTTCTCTCGGGGGACGAGCAGTACGTC.

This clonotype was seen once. In DNA form, the CDR3 reads TGCGCCAGCAGGCCGATGTTACGACAGGGCGCGGAGACCCAGTACTTC. It codes for CASRPMLRQGAETQYF. The V gene is TRBV5-1, the J gene TRBJ2-5; 7 bases align to TRBD1. CDR3 length equals 16 residues. Trimming cost V 5 bases and J 5 bases; bases outside gene matches: 15. Germline lookup yields CDR1 SGHRS and CDR2 YFSETQ.

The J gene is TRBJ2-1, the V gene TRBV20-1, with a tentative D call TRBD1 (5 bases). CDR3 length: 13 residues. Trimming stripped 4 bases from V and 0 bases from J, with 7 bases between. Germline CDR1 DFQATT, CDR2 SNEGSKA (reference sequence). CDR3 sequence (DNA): TGCAGTGCTACTACAGGCTCCTACAATGAGCAGTTCTTC. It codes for CSATTGSYNEQFF.

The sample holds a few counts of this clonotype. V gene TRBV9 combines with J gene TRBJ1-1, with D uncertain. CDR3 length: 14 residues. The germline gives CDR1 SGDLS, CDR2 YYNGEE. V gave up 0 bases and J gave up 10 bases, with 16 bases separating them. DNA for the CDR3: TGTGCCAGCAGCGTAGGCCCGGGAACGGGAACAGCTTTCTTT. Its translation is CASSVGPGTGTAFF.

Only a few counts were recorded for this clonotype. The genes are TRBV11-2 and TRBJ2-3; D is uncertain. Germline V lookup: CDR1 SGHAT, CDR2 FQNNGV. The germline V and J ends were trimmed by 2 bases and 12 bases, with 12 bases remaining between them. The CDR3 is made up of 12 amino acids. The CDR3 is CASSLFIDFQYF. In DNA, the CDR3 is TGTGCCAGCAGCTTATTCATAGATTTCCAGTATTTT. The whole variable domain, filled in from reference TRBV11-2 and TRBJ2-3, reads EAGVAQSPRYKIIEKRQSVAFWCNPISGHATLYWYQQILGQGPKLLIQFQNNGVVDDSQLPKDRFSAERLKGVDSTLKIQPAKLEDSAVYLCASSLFIDFQYFGPGTRLTVL.

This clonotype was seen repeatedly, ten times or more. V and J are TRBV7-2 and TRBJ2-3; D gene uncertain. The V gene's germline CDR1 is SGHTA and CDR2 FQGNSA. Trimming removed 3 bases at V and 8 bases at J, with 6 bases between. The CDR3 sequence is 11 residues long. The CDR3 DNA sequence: TGTGCCAGCAGCTTGTGGAGTACGCAGTATTTT. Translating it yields CASSLWSTQYF. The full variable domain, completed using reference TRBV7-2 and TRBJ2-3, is GAGVSQSPSNKVTEKGKDVELRCDPISGHTALYWYRQSLGQGLEFLIYFQGNSAPDKSGLPSDRFSAERTGGSVSTLTIQRTQQEDSAVYLCASSLWSTQYFGPGTRLTVL.

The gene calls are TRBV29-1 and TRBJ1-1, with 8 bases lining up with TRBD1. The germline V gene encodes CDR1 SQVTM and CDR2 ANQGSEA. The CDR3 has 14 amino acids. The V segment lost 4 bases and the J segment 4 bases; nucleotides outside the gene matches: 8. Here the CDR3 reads CSVGPTGGGTEAFF. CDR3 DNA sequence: TGCAGCGTTGGACCAACAGGGGGGGGCACTGAAGCTTTCTTT.

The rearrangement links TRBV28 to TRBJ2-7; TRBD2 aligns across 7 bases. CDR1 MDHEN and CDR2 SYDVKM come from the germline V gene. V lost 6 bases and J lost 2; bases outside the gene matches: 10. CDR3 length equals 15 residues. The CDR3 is CASRPGGRGTYEQYV. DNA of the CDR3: TGTGCCAGCAGGCCCGGGGGGAGGGGAACCTACGAGCAGTACGTC.

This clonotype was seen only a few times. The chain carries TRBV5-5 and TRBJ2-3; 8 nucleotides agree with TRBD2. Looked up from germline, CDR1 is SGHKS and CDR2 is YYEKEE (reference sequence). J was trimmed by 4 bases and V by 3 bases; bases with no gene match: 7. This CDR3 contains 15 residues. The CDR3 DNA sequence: TGTGCCAGCAGCTCGACTAGCGTCGCCGCAGATACGCAGTATTTT. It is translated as CASSSTSVAADTQYF.

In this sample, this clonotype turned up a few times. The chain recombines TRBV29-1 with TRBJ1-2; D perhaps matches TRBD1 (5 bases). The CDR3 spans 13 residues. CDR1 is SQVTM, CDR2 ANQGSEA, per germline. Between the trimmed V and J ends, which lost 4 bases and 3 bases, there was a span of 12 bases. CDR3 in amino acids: CSVGDQLHYGYTF. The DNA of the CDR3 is TGCAGCGTTGGGGACCAACTACACTATGGCTACACCTTC.

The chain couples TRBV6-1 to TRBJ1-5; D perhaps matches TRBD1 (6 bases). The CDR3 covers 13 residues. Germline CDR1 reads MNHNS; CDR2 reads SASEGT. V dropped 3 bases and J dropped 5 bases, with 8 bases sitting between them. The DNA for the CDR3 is TGTGCCAGCAGTGAGAGGGGGGATCAGCCCCAGCATTTT. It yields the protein CASSERGDQPQHF.

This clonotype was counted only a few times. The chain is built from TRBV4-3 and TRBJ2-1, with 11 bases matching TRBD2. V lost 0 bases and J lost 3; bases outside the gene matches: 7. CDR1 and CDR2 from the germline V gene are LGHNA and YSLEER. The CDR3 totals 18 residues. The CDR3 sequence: CASSQDNRLAGIYNEQFF. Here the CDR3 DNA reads TGCGCCAGCAGCCAAGACAACCGACTAGCGGGAATCTACAATGAGCAGTTCTTC.

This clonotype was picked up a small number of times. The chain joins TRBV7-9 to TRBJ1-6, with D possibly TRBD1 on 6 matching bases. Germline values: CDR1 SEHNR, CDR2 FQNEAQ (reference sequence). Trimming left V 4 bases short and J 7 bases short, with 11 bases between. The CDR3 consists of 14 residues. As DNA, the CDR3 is TGTGCCAGCAGCTGGAGGGGGTTAAATTCACCCCTCCACTTT. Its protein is CASSWRGLNSPLHF.

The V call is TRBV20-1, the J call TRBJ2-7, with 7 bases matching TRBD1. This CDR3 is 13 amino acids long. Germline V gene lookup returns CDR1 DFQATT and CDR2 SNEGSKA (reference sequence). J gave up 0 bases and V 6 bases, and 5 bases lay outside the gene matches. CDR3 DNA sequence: TGCAGTGCCCCGGGACAGAGCTCCTACGAGCAGTACTTC. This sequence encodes CSAPGQSSYEQYF.

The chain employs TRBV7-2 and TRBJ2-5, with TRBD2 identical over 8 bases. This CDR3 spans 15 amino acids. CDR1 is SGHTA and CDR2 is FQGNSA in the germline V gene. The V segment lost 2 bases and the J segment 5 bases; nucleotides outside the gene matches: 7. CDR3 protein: CASSLQTSVMETQYF. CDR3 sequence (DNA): TGTGCCAGCAGCTTACAGACTAGCGTCATGGAGACCCAGTACTTC.

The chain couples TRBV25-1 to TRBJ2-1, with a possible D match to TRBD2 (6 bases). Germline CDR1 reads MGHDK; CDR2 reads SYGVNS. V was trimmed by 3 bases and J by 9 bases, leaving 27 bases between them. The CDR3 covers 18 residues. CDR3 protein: CASSDSDMRGPSWGEQFF. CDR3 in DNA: TGTGCCAGCAGTGATTCCGACATGCGGGGCCCTTCGTGGGGTGAGCAGTTCTTC.

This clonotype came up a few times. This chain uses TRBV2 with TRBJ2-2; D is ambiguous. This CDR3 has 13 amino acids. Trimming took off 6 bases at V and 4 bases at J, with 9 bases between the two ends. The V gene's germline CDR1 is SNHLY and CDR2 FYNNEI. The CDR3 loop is CASRAATTGELFF. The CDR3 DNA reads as TGTGCCAGCAGGGCAGCTACCACCGGGGAGCTGTTTTTT.

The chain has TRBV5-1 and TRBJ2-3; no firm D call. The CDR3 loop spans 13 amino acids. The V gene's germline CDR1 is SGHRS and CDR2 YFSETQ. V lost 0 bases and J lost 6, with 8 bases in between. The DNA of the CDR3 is TGCGCCAGCAGCTTGGTCGGCGACGATACGCAGTATTTT. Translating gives CASSLVGDDTQYF.

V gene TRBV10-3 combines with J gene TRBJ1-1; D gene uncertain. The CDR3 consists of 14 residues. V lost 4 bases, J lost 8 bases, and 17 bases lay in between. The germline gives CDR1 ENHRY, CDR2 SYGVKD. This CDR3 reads CAISGLAEPAEAFF. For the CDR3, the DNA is TGTGCCATCAGTGGTTTAGCTGAACCGGCGGAAGCTTTCTTT.

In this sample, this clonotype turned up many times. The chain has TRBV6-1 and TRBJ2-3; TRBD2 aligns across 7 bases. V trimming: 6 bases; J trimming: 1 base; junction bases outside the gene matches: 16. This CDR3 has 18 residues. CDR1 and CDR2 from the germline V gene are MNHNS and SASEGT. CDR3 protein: CASRTTEAGSFGTDTQYF. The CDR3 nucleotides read TGTGCCAGCAGAACGACTGAAGCGGGGTCCTTCGGCACAGATACGCAGTATTTT.

The CDR3 bases are TGTGCCTGGAGTTTATACTCCTATAATTCACCCCTCCACTTT. Encoded protein: CAWSLYSYNSPLHF. The chain is built from TRBV30 and TRBJ1-6; D gene unclear. The CDR3 sequence is 14 residues long. CDR1 and CDR2 (germline): GTSNPN, SVGIG (reference sequence). V lost 2 bases and J 0 bases, leaving 5 bases between the germline ends.

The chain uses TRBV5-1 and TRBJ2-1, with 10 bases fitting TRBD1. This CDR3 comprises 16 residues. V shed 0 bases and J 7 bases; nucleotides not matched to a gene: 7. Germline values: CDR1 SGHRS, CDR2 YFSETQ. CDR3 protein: CASSLGAGTGVNEQFF. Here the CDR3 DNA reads TGCGCCAGCAGCTTGGGGGCCGGGACAGGGGTTAATGAGCAGTTCTTC.

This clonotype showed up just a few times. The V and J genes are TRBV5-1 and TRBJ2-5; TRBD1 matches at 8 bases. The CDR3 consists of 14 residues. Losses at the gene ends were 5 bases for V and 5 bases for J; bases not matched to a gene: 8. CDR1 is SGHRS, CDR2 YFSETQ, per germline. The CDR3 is CASRTGVVDETQYF. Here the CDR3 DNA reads TGCGCCAGCAGGACAGGGGTGGTGGATGAGACCCAGTACTTC.

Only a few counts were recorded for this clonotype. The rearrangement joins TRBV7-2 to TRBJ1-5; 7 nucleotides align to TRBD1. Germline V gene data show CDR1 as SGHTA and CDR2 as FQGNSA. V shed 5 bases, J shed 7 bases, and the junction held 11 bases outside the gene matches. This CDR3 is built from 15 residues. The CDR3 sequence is CASSGGQRVRQPQHF. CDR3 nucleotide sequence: TGTGCCAGCAGCGGGGGACAGCGGGTCCGCCAGCCCCAGCATTTT.

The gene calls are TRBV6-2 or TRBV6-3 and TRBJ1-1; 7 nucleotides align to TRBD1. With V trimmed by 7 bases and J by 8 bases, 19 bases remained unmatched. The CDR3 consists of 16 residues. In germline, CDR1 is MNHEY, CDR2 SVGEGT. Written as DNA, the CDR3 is TGTGCCAGCAAGAATCGGTTGGGGGACAGTGACCCGGAAGCTTTCTTT. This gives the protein CASKNRLGDSDPEAFF.

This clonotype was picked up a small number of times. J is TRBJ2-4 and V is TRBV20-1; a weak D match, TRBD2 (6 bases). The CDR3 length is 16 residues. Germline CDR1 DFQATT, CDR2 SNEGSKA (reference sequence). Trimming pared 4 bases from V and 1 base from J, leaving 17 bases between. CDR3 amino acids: CSATGPAGRAKNIQYF. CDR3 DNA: TGCAGTGCTACGGGCCCCGCGGGGAGGGCCAAAAACATTCAGTACTTC.